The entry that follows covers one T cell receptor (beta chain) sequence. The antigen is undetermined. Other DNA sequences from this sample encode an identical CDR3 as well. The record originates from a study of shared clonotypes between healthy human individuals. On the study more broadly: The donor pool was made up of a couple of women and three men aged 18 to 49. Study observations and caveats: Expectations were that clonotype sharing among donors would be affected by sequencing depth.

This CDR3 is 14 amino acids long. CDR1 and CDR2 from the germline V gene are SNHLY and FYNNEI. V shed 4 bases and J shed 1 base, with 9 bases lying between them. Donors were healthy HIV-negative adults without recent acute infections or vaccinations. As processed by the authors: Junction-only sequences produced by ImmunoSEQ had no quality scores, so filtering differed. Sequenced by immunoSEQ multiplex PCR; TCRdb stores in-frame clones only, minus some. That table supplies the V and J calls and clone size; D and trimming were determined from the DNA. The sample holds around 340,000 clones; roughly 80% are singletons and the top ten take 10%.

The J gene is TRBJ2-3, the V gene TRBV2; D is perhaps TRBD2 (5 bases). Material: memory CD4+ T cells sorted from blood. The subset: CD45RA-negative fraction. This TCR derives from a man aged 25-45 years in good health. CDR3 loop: CASSAGIRTDTQYF. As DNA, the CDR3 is TGTGCCAGCAGTGCCGGGATACGCACAGATACGCAGTATTTT. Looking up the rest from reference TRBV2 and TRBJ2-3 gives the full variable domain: EPEVTQTPSHQVTQMGQEVILRCVPISNHLYFYWYRQILGQKVEFLVSFYNNEISEKSEIFDDQFSVERPDGSNFTLKIRSTKLEDSAMYFCASSAGIRTDTQYFGPGTRLTVL.